This T cell receptor beta chain is from a study of cytomegalovirus exposure and HLA in healthy donors (dated by TCRdb to about 2017). About the study as a whole: A later analysis indicated that the 95 to 150 validation repertoires were generated on the platform also employed for the approximately 700 repertoires of the first cohort. To predict cytomegalovirus infection status, the study brought together high-throughput TCR immunosequencing, statistical association of individual TCRs with disease status, and machine learning. The study aimed to test whether cataloging public T cell receptors could reveal signatures of past pathogen exposure. Along with the roughly 670-subject first cohort, a separate validation cohort of 120 different subjects was used. What the authors observed across the whole study: Most TCR sequences were seen in very few donors, while some public TCRs were found in many individuals. Of the cluster scores, around 95% were above 0 in a later analysis, which found that TCRs clustered in the first cohort also tended to co-occur in the 95 to 150 validation repertoires. Three of the identified cytomegalovirus-associated TCR beta chains were confirmed in vitro to be specific for cytomegalovirus antigens. The study gave a list of about 160 TCR beta chains associated with cytomegalovirus. Cytomegalovirus status was reported to be diagnosed by the classifier with high specificity and sensitivity in both the original and validation cohorts. According to the authors, the approach could potentially be generalized to other disease states and immunological phenotypes. A later analysis had no HLA typing for the validation cohort, so co-occurrence there was scored across all 130 or so repertoires.

V gives up 1 base and J gives up 7 bases, and the segment between their germline ends measures 11 bases. From the cysteine through the phenylalanine, the CDR3 covers 13 amino acids. The entry retains the CDR3 DNA only, 39 bases that are in frame from base 1. Based on the germline V gene (reference sequence), the CDR1 and CDR2 sequences are GTSNPN and SVGIG. A word on this clone: Its cognate antigen has yet to be identified. Base qualities are not provided; no much larger clone lies one nucleotide away.

Donors formed part of the validation cohort, which comprised 95 to 150 subjects and was distinct from the first cohort of some 700 subjects. Library preparation used the immunoSEQ multiplex PCR assay. As for how the authors treated the data: A statistical classification framework was developed to diagnose cytomegalovirus status using the catalog of TCR beta chain sequences. In TCRdb, the immuneACCESS table is reduced to in-frame sequences with V and J assigned. These tables do not hold every clone; where another copy was compared, an unresolved V gene accounts for under half, and the others remain unexplained. V, J and clone size are taken as reported in that table, and D and trimming were inferred from the DNA itself. The sample table shows about 130,000 clones, and 95% to 96% are seen once. About 1.7% of the sample is in the top ten clones.

The TCR sequence derives from a man younger than 35 in good health and CMV-seronegative. The rearranged segments are TRBV30 and TRBJ1-5; the D gene is perhaps TRBD1, from 5 matching bases. Sequencing used PBMCs. Here the CDR3 is given as CAWSERGGQPQHF. The DNA sequence is given as TGTGCCTGGAGTGAAAGGGGTGGCCAGCCCCAGCATTTT.